These T cell receptor beta chains were read from a single sample in a study of blood T cells in healthy people across ages. In TCRdb, the 5' RACE reads were re-called with MiXCR into one record per CDR3 protein. The sample shows 600,000 to 850,000 distinct CDR3 sequences, 35% to 45% of them seen only once. The specimen was blood. The origin of the receptors is a woman in her sixties in good health. CDR3s include the opening cysteine and the closing phenylalanine or tryptophan. D genes are given only for firm matches. Some rows have no size entry. The others give once, few or many, or a class for an expanded clone.

abundance: -; j_gene: TRBJ1-2; d_gene: TRBD1; v_gene: TRBV12-3/TRBV12-4; CDR3aa: CASTIGQGANGYTF; CDR3nt: TGTGCCAGCACAATTGGACAGGGGGCTAATGGCTACACCTTC
abundance: -; j_gene: TRBJ1-1; d_gene: -; v_gene: TRBV6-2/TRBV6-3; CDR3aa: CASSPPPEGREVVDTEAFF; CDR3nt: TGTGCCAGCAGTCCCCCCCCGGAGGGCCGCGAAGTAGTGGACACTGAAGCTTTCTTT
abundance: -; j_gene: TRBJ1-1; d_gene: TRBD1; v_gene: TRBV12-3/TRBV12-4; CDR3aa: CASIPGQGEEAFF; CDR3nt: TGTGCCAGCATTCCCGGACAGGGAGAAGAAGCTTTCTTT
abundance: -; j_gene: TRBJ2-5; d_gene: -; v_gene: TRBV19; CDR3aa: CASSIAATEETQYF; CDR3nt: TGTGCCAGTAGTATAGCCGCGACAGAAGAGACCCAGTACTTC
abundance: -; j_gene: TRBJ1-1; d_gene: -; v_gene: TRBV5-1; CDR3aa: CANSGGAPGTEAFF; CDR3nt: TGCGCCAACAGCGGTGGGGCGCCGGGCACCGAAGCTTTCTTT
abundance: -; j_gene: TRBJ2-3; d_gene: -; v_gene: TRBV2; CDR3aa: CASTHETGDTQYF; CDR3nt: TGTGCCAGTACGCATGAGACGGGGGATACGCAGTATTTT
abundance: few; j_gene: TRBJ2-7; d_gene: -; v_gene: TRBV20-1; CDR3aa: CSAGSTLWTDTYEQYF; CDR3nt: TGCAGTGCTGGTTCGACGCTTTGGACTGATACCTACGAGCAGTACTTC
abundance: once; j_gene: TRBJ1-5; d_gene: TRBD1; v_gene: TRBV7-2; CDR3aa: CASRLTGLSNQPQHF; CDR3nt: TGTGCCAGCAGGTTGACAGGGTTGAGCAATCAGCCCCAGCATTTT
abundance: few; j_gene: TRBJ1-4; d_gene: -; v_gene: TRBV5-6; CDR3aa: CASSLSPGEKLFF; CDR3nt: TGTGCCAGCAGCTTGAGCCCGGGTGAAAAACTGTTTTTT
abundance: -; j_gene: TRBJ2-1; d_gene: -; v_gene: TRBV11-3; CDR3aa: CASSPSSSYEQFF; CDR3nt: TGTGCCAGCAGCCCTTCTAGCAGCTATGAGCAGTTCTTC
abundance: -; j_gene: TRBJ1-1; d_gene: -; v_gene: TRBV7-9; CDR3aa: CASNFFEDSNTEAFF; CDR3nt: TGTGCCAGCAACTTTTTCGAGGACTCGAACACTGAAGCTTTCTTT
abundance: many; j_gene: TRBJ2-1; d_gene: TRBD2; v_gene: TRBV2; CDR3aa: CASRAGGRNEQFF; CDR3nt: TGTGCCAGCAGAGCGGGGGGTAGGAATGAGCAGTTCTTC
abundance: -; j_gene: TRBJ2-5; d_gene: TRBD1; v_gene: TRBV9; CDR3aa: CASSVAQGAGETQYF; CDR3nt: TGTGCCAGCAGCGTAGCCCAGGGGGCCGGAGAGACCCAGTACTTC
abundance: -; j_gene: TRBJ1-2; d_gene: TRBD1; v_gene: TRBV3-1; CDR3aa: CASRQGAEGYTF; CDR3nt: TGTGCCAGCAGGCAGGGGGCTGAAGGCTACACCTTC
abundance: -; j_gene: TRBJ1-1; d_gene: -; v_gene: TRBV19; CDR3aa: CASSIEGDTEAFF; CDR3nt: TGTGCCAGTAGTATAGAGGGGGACACTGAAGCTTTCTTT
abundance: few; j_gene: TRBJ1-1; d_gene: -; v_gene: TRBV20-1; CDR3aa: CSARGAPNTEAFF; CDR3nt: TGCAGTGCTAGAGGGGCTCCGAACACTGAAGCTTTCTTT
abundance: -; j_gene: TRBJ2-1; d_gene: -; v_gene: TRBV7-9; CDR3aa: CTSSVAEQFF; CDR3nt: TGTACCAGCAGTGTAGCGGAGCAGTTCTTC
abundance: many; j_gene: TRBJ2-5; d_gene: TRBD2; v_gene: TRBV20-1; CDR3aa: CSAPGGLYGEETQYF; CDR3nt: TGCAGTGCCCCGGGGGGTCTGTACGGAGAAGAGACCCAGTACTTC
abundance: -; j_gene: TRBJ2-5; d_gene: -; v_gene: TRBV2; CDR3aa: CASSERSPNGETQYF; CDR3nt: TGTGCCAGCAGTGAGAGATCACCTAACGGGGAGACCCAGTACTTC
abundance: -; j_gene: TRBJ2-6; d_gene: -; v_gene: TRBV6-1; CDR3aa: CASRRKDIRSGANVLTF; CDR3nt: TGTGCCAGCAGGAGAAAAGACATCCGCTCTGGGGCCAACGTCCTGACTTTC
abundance: few; j_gene: TRBJ2-5; d_gene: TRBD2; v_gene: TRBV2; CDR3aa: CASGGTSGRNQETQYF; CDR3nt: TGTGCCAGTGGCGGGACTAGCGGGCGTAACCAAGAGACCCAGTACTTC
abundance: -; j_gene: TRBJ2-5; d_gene: TRBD2; v_gene: TRBV12-5; CDR3aa: CVSGFGPSGQETQYF; CDR3nt: TGTGTTAGTGGTTTTGGGCCTAGCGGGCAAGAGACCCAGTACTTC
abundance: few; j_gene: TRBJ2-1; d_gene: TRBD2; v_gene: TRBV4-3; CDR3aa: CASSQVTGLAMNEQFF; CDR3nt: TGCGCCAGCAGCCAAGTCACTGGACTAGCGATGAATGAGCAGTTCTTC
abundance: many; j_gene: TRBJ2-3; d_gene: -; v_gene: TRBV20-1; CDR3aa: CSALGGLDTQYF; CDR3nt: TGCAGTGCTTTGGGGGGGCTAGATACGCAGTATTTT
abundance: few; j_gene: TRBJ2-7; d_gene: -; v_gene: TRBV12-3/TRBV12-4; CDR3aa: CASSVDRISYEQYF; CDR3nt: TGTGCCAGCAGCGTTGACAGGATATCCTACGAGCAGTACTTC
abundance: -; j_gene: TRBJ2-3; d_gene: -; v_gene: TRBV25-1; CDR3aa: CASSEPAGVGTDTQYF; CDR3nt: TGTGCCAGCAGTGAACCGGCTGGGGTCGGCACAGATACGCAGTATTTT
abundance: -; j_gene: TRBJ2-7; d_gene: TRBD2; v_gene: TRBV7-2; CDR3aa: CASSPIPGLAGGFSYEQYF; CDR3nt: TGTGCCAGCAGCCCTATCCCGGGACTAGCGGGAGGCTTTTCCTACGAGCAGTACTTC
abundance: -; j_gene: TRBJ2-1; d_gene: TRBD2; v_gene: TRBV9; CDR3aa: CANSTAGGTNEQFF; CDR3nt: TGTGCCAACAGCACAGCGGGAGGAACGAATGAGCAGTTCTTC
abundance: -; j_gene: TRBJ2-3; d_gene: -; v_gene: TRBV28; CDR3aa: CASSPRDSTDTQYF; CDR3nt: TGTGCCAGCAGTCCCCGGGACAGCACAGATACGCAGTATTTT
abundance: few; j_gene: TRBJ1-2; d_gene: -; v_gene: TRBV25-1; CDR3aa: CASSRTDSGYGYTF; CDR3nt: TGTGCCAGCAGCAGAACGGACAGTGGCTATGGCTACACCTTC
abundance: -; j_gene: TRBJ1-1; d_gene: -; v_gene: TRBV7-9; CDR3aa: CASSFFPRADMNTEAFF; CDR3nt: TGTGCCAGCAGCTTCTTTCCCCGGGCAGATATGAACACTGAAGCTTTCTTT
abundance: -; j_gene: TRBJ1-1; d_gene: -; v_gene: TRBV5-1; CDR3aa: CASRFSAGMNTEAFF; CDR3nt: TGCGCCAGCAGATTCTCGGCAGGAATGAACACTGAAGCTTTCTTT
abundance: -; j_gene: TRBJ1-2; d_gene: TRBD1; v_gene: TRBV7-2; CDR3aa: CASSPGQGGGYGYTF; CDR3nt: TGTGCCAGCAGCCCCGGACAGGGAGGCGGCTATGGCTACACCTTC
abundance: few; j_gene: TRBJ2-3; d_gene: TRBD1; v_gene: TRBV6-1; CDR3aa: CASNPSGTGGTDTQYF; CDR3nt: TGTGCCAGCAACCCGTCCGGGACAGGGGGCACAGATACGCAGTATTTT
abundance: -; j_gene: TRBJ2-1; d_gene: TRBD1; v_gene: TRBV9; CDR3aa: CASSVGQGQYYNEQFF; CDR3nt: TGTGCCAGCAGCGTAGGTCAGGGACAGTACTACAATGAGCAGTTCTTC
abundance: -; j_gene: TRBJ1-6; d_gene: TRBD1; v_gene: TRBV6-6; CDR3aa: CASSRDRVNSPLHF; CDR3nt: TGTGCCAGCAGTCGGGACAGAGTTAATTCACCCCTCCACTTT
abundance: -; j_gene: TRBJ1-2; d_gene: -; v_gene: TRBV12-3/TRBV12-4; CDR3aa: CASSFVGGRGGYTF; CDR3nt: TGTGCCAGCAGTTTCGTGGGGGGGCGCGGTGGCTACACCTTC
abundance: -; j_gene: TRBJ2-1; d_gene: TRBD2; v_gene: TRBV5-1; CDR3aa: CASSLDPRGGSEQFF; CDR3nt: TGCGCCAGCAGCTTGGATCCCCGGGGGGGCTCGGAGCAGTTCTTC
abundance: few; j_gene: TRBJ2-1; d_gene: TRBD2; v_gene: TRBV3-1; CDR3aa: CASSQDLSGGPHNEQFF; CDR3nt: TGTGCCAGCAGCCAAGATTTATCGGGGGGGCCTCACAATGAGCAGTTCTTC
abundance: once; j_gene: TRBJ2-3; d_gene: -; v_gene: TRBV10-1; CDR3aa: CASSRDTPSDTQYF; CDR3nt: TGCGCCAGCAGCCGGGACACCCCTTCAGATACGCAGTATTTT
abundance: few; j_gene: TRBJ2-3; d_gene: TRBD2; v_gene: TRBV20-1; CDR3aa: CSARDLGGRDTQYF; CDR3nt: TGCAGTGCTAGAGATTTAGGCGGGAGAGATACGCAGTATTTT
abundance: few; j_gene: TRBJ2-7; d_gene: TRBD2; v_gene: TRBV7-2; CDR3aa: CASSLVGGRNINEQYF; CDR3nt: TGTGCCAGCAGCTTAGTGGGCGGGAGGAACATCAACGAGCAGTACTTC
abundance: -; j_gene: TRBJ2-7; d_gene: -; v_gene: TRBV18; CDR3aa: CASSPPRGSDEQYF; CDR3nt: TGTGCCAGCTCCCCACCGAGAGGGTCGGACGAGCAGTACTTC
abundance: few; j_gene: TRBJ2-1; d_gene: -; v_gene: TRBV21-1; CDR3aa: CASSIWNRVEQFF; CDR3nt: TGTGCCAGCAGCATATGGAACAGGGTCGAGCAGTTCTTC
abundance: -; j_gene: TRBJ2-7; d_gene: -; v_gene: TRBV4-1; CDR3aa: CASSQDGDGQYF; CDR3nt: TGCGCCAGCAGCCAAGATGGGGACGGACAGTACTTC